Below are 14 T cell receptor beta chains sequenced from a single sample in a study of Ad26.COV2.S vaccination and SARS-CoV-2 variants. The treatment is: 19 received Ad26.COV2.S at low or high dose, single or two shots; a few received placebo; per-sample allocation not given. Collection of samples fell on day 63 after the first vaccine or placebo injection. Measured with immunoSEQ multiplex PCR; TCRdb has only the in-frame clones, and not every one. The sample has about 350,000 clones; approximately 81% are singletons. The specimen was peripheral blood, collected in a trial of Ad26.COV2.S vaccine versus placebo. The receptors were sampled from a person aged 18 to 65 who received the Ad26.COV2.S COVID-19 vaccine or a placebo.

The J gene is TRBJ2-7, the V gene TRBV7-2; 7 nucleotides line up with TRBD2. This CDR3 spans 13 amino acids. Germline values: CDR1 SGHTA, CDR2 FQGNSA. V gave up 5 bases and J gave up 7 bases; unmatched junction bases: 8. CDR3 coding DNA: TGTGCCAGCAGCCCGGGACTACTTGGAGAGCAGTACTTC. This translates into CASSPGLLGEQYF.

The chain combines TRBV7-6 with TRBJ2-2, with D unclear. Germline CDR1 is SGHVS and CDR2 is FNYEAQ. The CDR3 covers 16 residues. Trimming removed 5 bases from V and 2 bases from J, with 15 bases in between. The CDR3 region is CASSPRGVTNTGELFF. CDR3 in DNA: TGTGCCAGCAGCCCCCGTGGGGTCACCAACACCGGGGAGCTGTTTTTT.

This chain joins TRBV4-1 and TRBJ2-7, with a possible D match to TRBD2 (5 bases). Between the trimmed V and J ends, which lost 0 bases and 2 bases, there was a span of 11 bases. CDR1 and CDR2 from the germline V gene are MGHRA and YSYEKL. The CDR3 has 15 amino acids. CDR3 protein: CASSQDQREPYEQYF. CDR3 bases: TGCGCCAGCAGCCAAGATCAGAGGGAACCCTACGAGCAGTACTTC.

The chain recombines TRBV18 with TRBJ2-7, with 8 positions matching TRBD2. Unmatched junction bases numbered 6, after V lost 2 bases and J lost 0 bases. Germline loops: CDR1 KGHSH, CDR2 LQKENI. This CDR3 region has 16 residues. CDR3 residues: CASSPLAGGSSYEQYF. Here the CDR3 DNA reads TGTGCCAGCTCACCATTGGCGGGGGGAAGCTCCTACGAGCAGTACTTC. The full variable domain, its missing parts supplied by reference TRBV18 and TRBJ2-7, is NAGVMQNPRHLVRRRGQEARLRCSPMKGHSHVYWYRQLPEEGLKFMVYLQKENIIDESGMPKERFSAEFPKEGPSILRIQQVVRGDSAAYFCASSPLAGGSSYEQYFGPGTRLTVT.

The rearrangement links TRBV5-6 to TRBJ2-4, with 14 bases aligning to TRBD2. Germline V gene data show CDR1 as SGHDT and CDR2 as YYEEEE. The CDR3 covers 12 residues. Germline trimming cut 4 bases from V and 14 bases from J; bases unmatched to any gene: 2. The CDR3 is CASSPGLAGEYF. Written as DNA, the CDR3 is TGTGCCAGCAGCCCGGGACTAGCGGGAGAGTACTTC.

V gene TRBV5-1 combines with J gene TRBJ2-7; 10 bases are a match to TRBD2. The CDR3 runs to 16 residues. The J segment lost 0 bases and the V segment lost 2 bases, leaving 5 bases of the junction unmatched. The germline gives CDR1 SGHRS, CDR2 YFSETQ. As DNA, the CDR3 is TGCGCCAGCAGCTTCAGCGGGGGGGCGCCCTCCTACGAGCAGTACTTC. Translation: CASSFSGGAPSYEQYF.

The chain uses TRBV5-5 and TRBJ2-3; D perhaps matches TRBD1 (5 bases). V was trimmed by 2 bases and J by 5 bases, leaving 9 bases between them. CDR3 size: 13 residues. Germline V gives CDR1 SGHKS, CDR2 YYEKEE (reference sequence). In DNA, the CDR3 is TGTGCCAGCAGCTTTTCTGGACAAGATACGCAGTATTTT. This gives the protein CASSFSGQDTQYF. Using reference TRBV5-5 and TRBJ2-3 for the parts outside the CDR3, the full variable domain is DAGVTQSPTHLIKTRGQQVTLRCSPISGHKSVSWYQQVLGQGPQFIFQYYEKEERGRGNFPDRFSARQFPNYSSELNVNALLLGDSALYLCASSFSGQDTQYFGPGTRLTVL.

This clone showed up just a few times. The chain is built from TRBV6-4 and TRBJ2-6; D not certain. The CDR3 covers 14 residues. Germline lookup yields CDR1 MRHNA and CDR2 SNTAGT. Trimming shortened V by 6 bases and J by 0 bases, and 6 bases separated the two germline ends. The CDR3 DNA sequence: TGTGCCAGCAGCACAGACTCTGGGGCCAACGTCCTGACTTTC. It specifies CASSTDSGANVLTF.

This chain links TRBV6-2 or TRBV6-3 with TRBJ2-2; D is undetermined. The V gene's germline CDR1 is MNHEY and CDR2 SVGEGT. The CDR3 runs 14 residues. The V and J ends lost 3 bases and 9 bases respectively, with 14 bases between them. The DNA for the CDR3 is TGTGCCAGCAGTTATTCGGGCGGTGGCCGGGAGCTGTTTTTT. Translation: CASSYSGGGRELFF.

The chain's CDR3 is CASSFVLAGDEQYF. CDR3 bases: TGTGCCAGCAGCTTTGTACTAGCGGGAGACGAGCAGTACTTC. The chain joins TRBV5-6 to TRBJ2-7; 11 bases align to TRBD2. The CDR3 contains 14 residues. Trimming cost V 2 bases and J 5 bases; bases outside gene matches: 3. Germline V gives CDR1 SGHDT, CDR2 YYEEEE.

V and J are TRBV4-3 and TRBJ2-3; weak D call: TRBD2 (6 bases). CDR3 length: 16 residues. Germline CDR1 and CDR2: LGHNA and YSLEER. Trimming took off 1 base at V and 4 bases at J, with 15 bases between the two ends. For the CDR3, the DNA is TGCGCCAGCAGCCAAGCTTGGCGCGGGGTAGCAGATACGCAGTATTTT. Protein: CASSQAWRGVADTQYF.

V is TRBV3-1 (or the pseudogene TRBV3-2) and J is TRBJ1-2; weak D call: TRBD1 (6 bases). This CDR3 region has 14 residues. The germline gives CDR1 LGHDT, CDR2 YNNKEL (reference sequence). The ends were cut back, 6 bases at V and 4 bases at J, with 15 bases in the middle. CDR3 sequence (DNA): TGTGCCAGCAGGGGAACAGGGAGGGCCTATGGCTACACCTTC. Translated: CASRGTGRAYGYTF.

V gene TRBV10-3 combines with J gene TRBJ1-5; TRBD1 is a possible D gene (5 bases). The germline CDR1 and CDR2 sequences are ENHRY and SYGVKD. The CDR3 is 13 amino acids. Trimming took off 2 bases at V and 4 bases at J, with 6 bases between the two ends. CDR3 in amino acids: CAISEGGNQPQHF. The CDR3 DNA reads TGTGCCATCAGTGAGGGGGGTAATCAGCCCCAGCATTTT.

The chain links TRBV3-1 (or the pseudogene TRBV3-2) to TRBJ1-2; 12 bases fit TRBD1. Germline CDR1 reads LGHDT; CDR2 reads YNNKEL (reference sequence). V lost 5 bases to trimming and J lost 5 bases; unmatched junction nucleotides: 3. This CDR3 has 14 amino acids. The CDR3 sequence is CASSGTGGAYGYTF. The CDR3 DNA reads as TGTGCCAGCAGCGGGACAGGGGGCGCGTATGGCTACACCTTC.